The clone carrying this T cell receptor (beta chain) was recorded many times. Its target is unknown. The read ends 3 residues early relative to the CDR3; the germline J gene fills the gap. This sample is drawn from a study of T cell clonality in common variable immunodeficiency. This table comes from immunoSEQ multiplex PCR, and its TCRdb copy is limited to in-frame clones, with some not included. Listed for the sample are more than 30,000 clones, none seen a single time. In germline, CDR1 is SNHLY, CDR2 FYNNEI. This CDR3 has 14 residues. The V gene end was trimmed by 6 bases and the J gene end by 7 bases; junction bases not matched to a gene: 9. Study outcomes and limitations: CVID subjects shared fewer TCRbeta clones than healthy controls did. Repertoire-complication correlations in CVID were limited by patient heterogeneity. CVID subjects had higher TCRbeta clonality than healthy controls, most marked in about a third.

Caucasian heritage predominated among both patients and controls. The sequenced sample was peripheral blood mononuclear cells. The origin of this receptor is a person aged 18 to 70 in good health. The chain recombines TRBV2 with TRBJ1-5; TRBD1 matches 7 bases. The CDR3 bases that were read are TGTGCCAGCAGCTATCAGGGGGAAGGGCAGCCC. Translated, it gives CASSYQGEGQP. The entire CDR3 is CASSYQGEGQPQHF. Drawing the rest from reference TRBV2 and TRBJ1-5, the complete variable domain is EPEVTQTPSHQVTQMGQEVILRCVPISNHLYFYWYRQILGQKVEFLVSFYNNEISEKSEIFDDQFSVERPDGSNFTLKIRSTKLEDSAMYFCASSYQGEGQPQHFGDGTRLSIL.